This T cell receptor (beta chain) comes out of a study of blood T cell repertoires in COVID-19. Under the authors' procedure: Nucleated cell counts were estimated from reference gene primer amplification. The assay was immunoSEQ multiplex PCR, and TCRdb's table has in-frame clones only and misses some. The DNA gave D and trimming, while V, J and clone size come from that table. The sample includes some 190,000 clones, approximately 80% of them seen just once. The cohort comprised adults aged about 18 to 100 years residing in 20 to 25 US areas. Sequencing was carried out using PBMCs or T cells enriched from blood (not recorded which). The clonotype originates from a man aged 60-69 years who had been exposed to COVID-19.

The CDR3 here is CASSLRAWGTDTQYF. In DNA, the CDR3 is TGTGCCAGCAGCTTGCGGGCTTGGGGCACAGATACGCAGTATTTT. The rearrangement joins TRBV7-3 to TRBJ2-3; tentatively, D is TRBD2 (5 bases). The CDR3 loop spans 15 amino acids. The ends were cut back, 3 bases at V and 1 base at J, with 11 bases in the middle. Germline values: CDR1 SGHTA, CDR2 FQGTGA.